Detailed here is one T cell receptor (beta chain). Its matching antigen is unknown. Healthy donors had no documented immune events, such as infections, while sampled. Data came from immunoSEQ multiplex PCR; TCRdb stores just in-frame clones and leaves some out. The table records about 100,000 clones, 88% of them present only once. The record originates from a study of identifying expanded T cells in peripheral blood. Study outcomes and limitations: Clone count variance between approximately two-week samples rose with total template count.

The material sequenced was blood. The sequence was collected from a person aged 18 to 75 in good health.

The CDR3 region is CASSVGRAYQETQYF. The CDR3 DNA is TGTGCCAGCAGCGTAGGGAGGGCTTACCAAGAGACCCAGTACTTC. The rearrangement joins TRBV9 to TRBJ2-5, with D possibly being TRBD2 (6 bases). The CDR3 length is 15 residues. Per germline, CDR1 SGDLS and CDR2 YYNGEE. V was shortened by 0 bases and J by 0 bases, with 9 bases between the two germline ends.